This TCR beta chain was recovered during a study of circulating and synovial CD4+ cells in juvenile arthritis (dated by TCRdb to between 2014 and 2016). Regarding the study in general: Within each patient, the study compared the TCRbeta CDR3 repertoires of three groups: circulating HLA-DR+ CD4 T cells, bulk blood CD4 T cells, and synovial CD4 T cells. Repertoire sequencing was performed with the aim of confirming enrichment of synovial clonotypes in a circulating synovial-like CD4 T cell subset. General conclusions and limits of the study: Traditional Vbeta family usage analysis did not detect the difference between circulating pathogenic-like lymphocytes and bulk blood T cells. Overlap with synovium increased with sequencing depth, so measured shared-clonotype fractions likely underestimated the full repertoire overlap. Because T cell genome counts differed by at least an order of magnitude between CPL and bulk blood CD4 samples, sample-size effects were addressed. Circulating pathogenic-like lymphocytes clustered with synovial T cells and shared a substantially higher fraction of CDR3 sequences with synovium than bulk blood. Compared with bulk blood CD4 repertoires, both the synovial and the circulating pathogenic-like lymphocyte repertoires were less diverse, and some CPL samples were as oligoclonal as synovium.

The library relied on the immunoSEQ multiplex PCR assay. TCRbeta CDR3 sequencing was performed as a commercial service by an external provider. On the study's bioinformatics: The analyses used productive nucleotide sequences together with amino acid sequences obtained by in silico translation. Diversity was measured as Renyi entropy over a range of alpha values, and the median of 200 repeated subsamples was taken to equalise sample size. For clustering, the distance between each pair of repertoires was computed as one minus the Chao-modified Jaccard index, which corrected for under-sampling. Frequency-weighted overlap with synovial clonotypes was computed at 200 sample sizes with 200 draws without replacement at each size, and the value at the size of the smaller sample was reported. TCRdb stores this immuneACCESS table with in-frame sequences only. Part of the clones is absent; in the studies checked, under half of the shortfall reflects unresolved V genes, and no reason is known for the rest. From that table come the V and J calls and clone size; the DNA was used to work out D and trimming. The sample table records approximately 36,000 clones; around 96% of these occur just once. Around 0.7% of the sample is taken by the ten largest.

Points on this clone: No antigen is known for it. There are no base qualities to consult, and no much larger clone falls within one base.

The sequenced samples were obtained from patients with active juvenile idiopathic arthritis. Cells were sorted immediately after thawing, with dead cells excluded using Live/Dead Fixable Near-IR Stain. Including cysteine and phenylalanine, the CDR3 has 14 amino acids. The only DNA kept is the CDR3, 42 bases in frame from the first base. The germline V gene (reference sequence) yields MNHNY for CDR1 and SVGAGI for CDR2. The junction shows trimming of 4 bases on V and 3 bases on J, plus 13 bases between the germline ends. Rearrangement joined TRBV6-6 to TRBJ2-7, with no confidently assigned D gene. The source material was CD4+ T cells from blood. The receptor's source is a human donor with juvenile idiopathic arthritis. The nucleotides are TGTGCCAGCAGTTTCGGAGTTCCCGTCTACGAGCAGTACTTC. Translation gives CASSFGVPVYEQYF.